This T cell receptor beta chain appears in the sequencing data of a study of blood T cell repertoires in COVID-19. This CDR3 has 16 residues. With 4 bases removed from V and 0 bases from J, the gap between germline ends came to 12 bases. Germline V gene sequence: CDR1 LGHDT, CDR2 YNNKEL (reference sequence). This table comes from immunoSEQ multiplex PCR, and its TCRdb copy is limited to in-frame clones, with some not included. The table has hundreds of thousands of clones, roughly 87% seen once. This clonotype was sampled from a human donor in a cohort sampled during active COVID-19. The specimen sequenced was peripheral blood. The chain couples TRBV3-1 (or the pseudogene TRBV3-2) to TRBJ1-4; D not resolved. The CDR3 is CASSLALGPTNEKLFF. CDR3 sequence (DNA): TGTGCCAGCAGCCTAGCGTTGGGTCCAACTAATGAAAAACTGTTTTTT.